This T cell receptor beta chain was retrieved from a study of radiotherapy plus CTLA-4 blockade in lung cancer. Background on the study: For approximately 19% of patients, objective responses occurred, and about 30% had disease control.

Germline lookup yields CDR1 LNHDA and CDR2 SQIVND (reference sequence). V was clipped by 5 bases and J by 1 base; unmatched bases: 6. CDR3 length: 15 amino acids. A remark on this clone: What it binds is not known.

Study results and limitations: Early clonal dynamics of blood T cells, together with interferon-beta, were reported as the best response predictor. In blood, tumor-derived TCR clones expanded after radiotherapy plus ipilimumab.

CTLA-4 blockade using ipilimumab, together with focal radiation, was received by patients with chemo-refractory metastatic non-small-cell lung cancer. The repertoire was sequenced with immunoSEQ multiplex PCR; TCRdb's copy has only in-frame clones and lacks some. The table has about 51,000 clones, roughly 77% seen once. V gene TRBV19 combines with J gene TRBJ2-7; TRBD1 matches 9 bases. This receptor was taken from a human donor with non-small cell lung cancer who had a complete response to radiotherapy plus ipilimumab. This specimen was peripheral blood, taken from a patient treated with radiotherapy plus ipilimumab. The CDR3 bases are TGTGCCAGTAGTGCTCGACAGGGGGGTTCCTACGAGCAGTACTTC. Protein: CASSARQGGSYEQYF.